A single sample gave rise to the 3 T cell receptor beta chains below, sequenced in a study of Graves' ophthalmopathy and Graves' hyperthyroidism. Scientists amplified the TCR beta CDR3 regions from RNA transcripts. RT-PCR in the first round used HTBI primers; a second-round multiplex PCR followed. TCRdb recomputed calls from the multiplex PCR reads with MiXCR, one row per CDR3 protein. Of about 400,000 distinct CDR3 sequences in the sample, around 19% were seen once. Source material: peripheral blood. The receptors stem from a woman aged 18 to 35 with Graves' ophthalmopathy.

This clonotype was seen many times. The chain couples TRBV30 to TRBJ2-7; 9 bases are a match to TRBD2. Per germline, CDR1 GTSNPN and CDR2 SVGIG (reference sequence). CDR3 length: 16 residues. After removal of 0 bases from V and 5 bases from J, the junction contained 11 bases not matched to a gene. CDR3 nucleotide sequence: TGTGCCTGGAGTGTAAGGCGGGGAGTAGCGGGAGACGAGCAGTACTTC. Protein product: CAWSVRRGVAGDEQYF.

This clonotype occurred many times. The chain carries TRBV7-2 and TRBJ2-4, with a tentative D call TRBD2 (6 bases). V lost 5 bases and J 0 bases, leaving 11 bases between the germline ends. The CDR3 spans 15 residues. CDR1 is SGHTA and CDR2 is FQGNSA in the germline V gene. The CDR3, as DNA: TGTGCCAGCAGCAAACCGGGACTAGCCAAAAACATTCAGTACTTC. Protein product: CASSKPGLAKNIQYF. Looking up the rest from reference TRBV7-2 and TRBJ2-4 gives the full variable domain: GAGVSQSPSNKVTEKGKDVELRCDPISGHTALYWYRQSLGQGLEFLIYFQGNSAPDKSGLPSDRFSAERTGGSVSTLTIQRTQQEDSAVYLCASSKPGLAKNIQYFGAGTRLSVL.

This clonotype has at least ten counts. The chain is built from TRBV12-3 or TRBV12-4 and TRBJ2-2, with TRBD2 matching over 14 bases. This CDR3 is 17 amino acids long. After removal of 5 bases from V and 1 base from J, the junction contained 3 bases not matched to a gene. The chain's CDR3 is CASSQGLAGENTGELFF. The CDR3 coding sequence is TGTGCCAGCAGTCAGGGACTAGCGGGGGAGAACACCGGGGAGCTGTTTTTT.